A selection of T cell receptor beta chains follows, all from one sample in a study of cytomegalovirus exposure and HLA in healthy donors. Profiled with immunoSEQ multiplex PCR; TCRdb holds only in-frame clones, not every one. Here the sample spans fewer than 250,000 clones, around nine tenths being singletons. Sequencing was carried out using PBMCs. Receptors originate from a woman between 18 and 29 years old in good health and CMV-seronegative. The CDR3 runs from the conserved cysteine through the conserved F or W. A D gene is named only where the DNA matches it firmly.

TRBV9,TRBJ1-2,NA,CASSVEGRGDYGHTF,TGTGCCAGCAGCGTAGAGGGCAGGGGAGACTATGGCCACACCTTC
TRBV4-1,TRBJ2-5,TRBD2,CASSQGTSGMETQYF,TGCGCCAGCAGCCAAGGGACTAGCGGGATGGAGACCCAGTACTTC
TRBV6-6,TRBJ1-1,NA,CASSYYEREAFF,TGTGCCAGCAGTTATTATGAGAGGGAAGCTTTCTTT
TRBV10-1,TRBJ2-3,TRBD1,CASGQGDTDTQYF,TGCGCCAGTGGACAGGGGGACACAGATACGCAGTATTTT
TRBV2,TRBJ2-1,TRBD2,CASSSRSGRDPYNEQFF,TGTGCCAGCAGTTCCCGCAGCGGGAGAGACCCCTACAATGAGCAGTTCTTC
TRBV10-3,TRBJ2-1,TRBD2,CAISPEMGGVGNEQFF,TGTGCCATCAGTCCCGAAATGGGGGGGGTCGGGAATGAGCAGTTCTTC
TRBV5-5,TRBJ1-1,NA,CASSLGVGTEAFF,TGTGCCAGCAGCTTAGGGGTCGGCACTGAAGCTTTCTTT
TRBV4-2,TRBJ2-7,TRBD2,CASSQARGAGVNEQYF,TGTGCCAGCAGCCAAGCTCGGGGAGCGGGGGTGAACGAGCAGTACTTC
TRBV6-4,TRBJ2-2,TRBD2,CASSVGSGDTGELFF,TGTGCCAGCAGTGTCGGGAGCGGGGACACCGGGGAGCTGTTTTTT
TRBV27,TRBJ2-5,NA,CASSLRGGGLSETQYF,TGTGCCAGCAGTCTCAGGGGAGGGGGGCTCTCGGAGACCCAGTACTTC
TRBV7-3,TRBJ1-1,NA,CASSLAGSDTEAFF,TGTGCCAGCAGCTTGGCAGGATCGGACACTGAAGCTTTCTTT
TRBV19,TRBJ1-2,TRBD1,CASRRTGENYGYTF,TGTGCCAGTAGGAGGACAGGGGAAAACTATGGCTACACCTTC
TRBV5-4,TRBJ2-7,TRBD2,CASSLGGLAGSYEQYF,TGTGCCAGCAGCCTGGGAGGGCTAGCGGGTTCCTACGAGCAGTACTTC
TRBV5-1,TRBJ2-7,TRBD2,CASSLAGLAGTTYEQYF,TGCGCCAGCAGCTTGGCCGGCCTAGCGGGGACAACCTACGAGCAGTACTTC
TRBV13,TRBJ1-3,NA,CASSLVETGYSGNTIYF,TGTGCCAGCAGCTTAGTAGAGACTGGGTACTCTGGAAACACCATATATTTT
TRBV18,TRBJ2-4,NA,CASSPNPQGAKNIQYF,TGTGCCAGCTCACCCAACCCACAGGGCGCCAAAAACATTCAGTACTTC
TRBV19,TRBJ1-2,NA,CASSIDFYGYTF,TGTGCCAGTAGCATCGACTTCTATGGCTACACCTTC